The T cell receptor beta chain described here comes from a study of control samples from healthy donors and cancer patients. TCRdb keeps only in-frame clones here, not all; method: immunoSEQ multiplex PCR. The sample consists of tens of thousands of clones, 75% to 90% of them appearing once. V was shortened by 5 bases and J by 3 bases, with 16 bases between the two germline ends. The CDR3 length is 15 residues. Germline-derived CDR1 and CDR2 are SGHNT and YENEEA. The receptor was derived from a woman between 50 and 59 years old with lung cancer. V gene TRBV11-3 combines with J gene TRBJ1-1; possible D gene TRBD1, 6 bases. Sequencing used PBMCs. The CDR3 DNA is TGTGCCAGCAGCCCTTCTACAGGGCAGCACACTGAAGCTTTCTTT. This encodes CASSPSTGQHTEAFF.